Here is one TCR beta chain with its context. The CDR3 contains 14 residues. After removal of 3 bases from V and 4 bases from J, the junction contained 5 bases not matched to a gene. Germline values: CDR1 MDHEN, CDR2 SYDVKM. The sample comes from a study of cytomegalovirus exposure and HLA in healthy donors. The PCR had 60 Vbeta and 13 Jbeta primers. Generated by immunoSEQ multiplex PCR, the TCRdb table keeps only in-frame clones and is missing some. The data contain under 55,000 clones, 60% to 85% of them singletons. The sequenced sample consisted of PBMCs. The chain couples TRBV28 to TRBJ2-7, with 8 nucleotides matching TRBD2. The clonotype was recovered from a young man in good health and CMV-seropositive. Here the CDR3 DNA reads TGTGCCAGCAGTTTCGGGGGGGCTCAGTACGAGCAGTACTTC. This codes for CASSFGGAQYEQYF.